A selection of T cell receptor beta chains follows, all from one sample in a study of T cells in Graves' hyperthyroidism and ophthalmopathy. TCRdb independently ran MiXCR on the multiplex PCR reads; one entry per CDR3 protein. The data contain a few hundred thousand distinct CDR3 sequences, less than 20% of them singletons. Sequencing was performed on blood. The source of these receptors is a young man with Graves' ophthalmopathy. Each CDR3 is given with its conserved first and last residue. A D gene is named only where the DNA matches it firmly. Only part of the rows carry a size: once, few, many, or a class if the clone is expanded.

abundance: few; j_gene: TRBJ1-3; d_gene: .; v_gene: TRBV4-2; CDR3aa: CASSRAFDGNTIYF; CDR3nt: TGTGCCAGCAGCCGGGCCTTCGATGGAAACACCATATATTTT
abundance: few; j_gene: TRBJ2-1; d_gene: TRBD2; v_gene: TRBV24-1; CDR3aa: CATSDRGLTSGGYNEQFF; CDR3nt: TGTGCCACCAGTGACCGCGGCCTGACTAGCGGGGGGTACAATGAGCAGTTCTTC
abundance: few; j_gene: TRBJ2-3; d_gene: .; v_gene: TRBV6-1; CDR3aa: CASSPPGGLNTDTQYF; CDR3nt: TGTGCCAGCAGTCCTCCCGGGGGACTTAACACAGATACGCAGTATTTT
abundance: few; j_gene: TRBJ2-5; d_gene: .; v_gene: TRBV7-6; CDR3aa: CASSLGGEGETQYF; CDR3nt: TGTGCCAGCAGCTTAGGAGGGGAAGGAGAGACCCAGTACTTC
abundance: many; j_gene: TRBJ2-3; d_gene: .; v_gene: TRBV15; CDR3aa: CATSRGHVDTQYF; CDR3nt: TGTGCCACCAGCCGCGGACACGTAGATACGCAGTATTTT
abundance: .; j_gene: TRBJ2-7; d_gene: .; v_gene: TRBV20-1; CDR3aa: CSAGKTQTYEQYF; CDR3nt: TGCAGTGCGGGCAAGACACAGACCTACGAGCAGTACTTC
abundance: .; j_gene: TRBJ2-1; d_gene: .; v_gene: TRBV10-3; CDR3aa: CAISDGLSYNEQFF; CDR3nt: TGTGCCATCAGTGATGGGCTCTCCTACAATGAGCAGTTCTTC
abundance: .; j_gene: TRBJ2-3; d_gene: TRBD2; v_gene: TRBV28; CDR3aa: CASERGGGPDTQYF; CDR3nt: TGTGCCAGCGAGCGGGGGGGGGGGCCAGATACGCAGTATTTT
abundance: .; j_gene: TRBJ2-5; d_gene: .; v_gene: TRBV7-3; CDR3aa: CASSLGSGLQETQYF; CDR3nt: TGTGCCAGCAGCTTAGGATCAGGGCTACAAGAGACCCAGTACTTC
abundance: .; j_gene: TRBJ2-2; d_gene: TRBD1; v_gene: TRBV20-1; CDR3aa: CSARDADRVSGELFF; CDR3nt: TGCAGTGCTCGGGACGCGGACAGGGTGTCCGGGGAGCTGTTTTTT
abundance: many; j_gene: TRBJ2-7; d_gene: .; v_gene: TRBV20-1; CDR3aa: CSATDRDTRYEQYF; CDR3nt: TGCAGTGCTACCGACCGGGACACCCGCTACGAGCAGTACTTC
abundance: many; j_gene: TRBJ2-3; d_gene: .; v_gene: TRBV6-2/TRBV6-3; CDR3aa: CASSYSRESDTQYF; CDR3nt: TGTGCCAGCAGTTACAGCAGGGAGTCAGATACGCAGTATTTT
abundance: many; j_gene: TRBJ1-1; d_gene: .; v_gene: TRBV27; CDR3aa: CASSLSPDRGGTEAFF; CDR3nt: TGTGCCAGCAGTTTATCACCGGACAGAGGGGGTACTGAAGCTTTCTTT
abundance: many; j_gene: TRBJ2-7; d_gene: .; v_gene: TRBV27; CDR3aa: CASSPAHGGKEQYF; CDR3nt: TGTGCCAGCAGTCCCGCCCATGGGGGAAAAGAGCAGTACTTC
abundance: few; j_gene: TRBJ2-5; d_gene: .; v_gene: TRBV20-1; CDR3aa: CSAIQTSGETQYF; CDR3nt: TGCAGTGCTATCCAAACTAGTGGGGAGACCCAGTACTTC
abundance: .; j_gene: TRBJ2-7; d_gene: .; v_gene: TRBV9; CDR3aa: CASRGGLDEQYF; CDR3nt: TGTGCCAGCAGGGGGGGGCTGGATGAGCAGTACTTC
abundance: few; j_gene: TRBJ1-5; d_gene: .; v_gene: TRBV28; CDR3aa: CASSSTRPQHF; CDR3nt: TGTGCCAGCAGTTCCACTCGTCCCCAGCATTTT
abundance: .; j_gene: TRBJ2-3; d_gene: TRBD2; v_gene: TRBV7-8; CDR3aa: CASSQDLWGAGGTSTDTQYF; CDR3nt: TGTGCCAGCAGCCAAGATCTTTGGGGTGCGGGGGGGACAAGCACAGATACGCAGTATTTT
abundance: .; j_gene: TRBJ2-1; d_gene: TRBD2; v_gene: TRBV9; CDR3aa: CASRGTGGSYNEQFF; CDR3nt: TGTGCCAGCAGAGGGACGGGGGGCTCCTACAATGAGCAGTTCTTC
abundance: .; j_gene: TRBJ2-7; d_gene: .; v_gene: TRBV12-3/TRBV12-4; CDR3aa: CASRPVGVPYEQYF; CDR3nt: TGTGCCAGCAGGCCCGTCGGGGTCCCCTACGAGCAGTACTTC
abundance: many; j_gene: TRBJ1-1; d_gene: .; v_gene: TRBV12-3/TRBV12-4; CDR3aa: CASKPGRRAGWPTEAFF; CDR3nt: TGTGCCAGCAAGCCTGGCCGGCGGGCAGGGTGGCCCACTGAAGCTTTCTTT
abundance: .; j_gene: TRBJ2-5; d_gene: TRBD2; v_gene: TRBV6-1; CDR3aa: CASSSVAGVATQYF; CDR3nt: TGTGCCAGCAGTTCCGTAGCGGGGGTAGCGACCCAGTACTTC
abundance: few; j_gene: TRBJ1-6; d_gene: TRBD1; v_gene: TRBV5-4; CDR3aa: CASSLDRANSPLHF; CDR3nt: TGTGCCAGCAGCCTGGACAGGGCTAATTCACCCCTCCACTTT
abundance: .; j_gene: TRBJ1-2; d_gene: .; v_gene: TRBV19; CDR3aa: CASSIDRSRLSYTF; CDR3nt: TGTGCCAGTAGTATAGATCGCAGCAGATTGAGCTACACCTTC
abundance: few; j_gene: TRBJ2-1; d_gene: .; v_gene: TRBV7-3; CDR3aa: CASSLGVAGHNEQFF; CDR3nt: TGTGCCAGCAGCTTAGGAGTCGCGGGCCACAATGAGCAGTTCTTC
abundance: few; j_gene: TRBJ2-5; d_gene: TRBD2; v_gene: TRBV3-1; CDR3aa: CASSQGTSGAETQYF; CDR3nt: TGTGCCAGCAGCCAAGGGACTAGCGGGGCGGAGACCCAGTACTTC
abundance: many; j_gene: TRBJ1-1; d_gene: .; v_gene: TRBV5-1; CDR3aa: CASSLEQRTANTEAFF; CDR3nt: TGCGCCAGCAGCTTGGAGCAAAGGACAGCGAACACTGAAGCTTTCTTT
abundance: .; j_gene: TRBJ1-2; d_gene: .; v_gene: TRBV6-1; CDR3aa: CASSIHYYGYTF; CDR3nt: TGTGCCAGCAGCATCCATTACTATGGCTACACCTTC
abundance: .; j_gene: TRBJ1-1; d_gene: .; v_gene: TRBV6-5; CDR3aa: CASSYVVGGTEAFF; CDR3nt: TGTGCCAGCAGTTACGTAGTGGGAGGCACTGAAGCTTTCTTT
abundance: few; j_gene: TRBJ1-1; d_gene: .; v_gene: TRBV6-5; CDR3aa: CASSGGGSAFF; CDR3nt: TGTGCCAGCAGCGGGGGGGGATCAGCTTTCTTT
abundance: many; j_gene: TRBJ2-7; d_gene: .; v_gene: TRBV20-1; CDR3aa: CSAREIRVYEQYF; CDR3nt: TGCAGTGCTAGGGAGATCAGGGTATACGAGCAGTACTTC
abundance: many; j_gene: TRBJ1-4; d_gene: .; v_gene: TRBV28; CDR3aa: CASSTPRGANEKLFF; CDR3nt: TGTGCCAGCAGTACCCCAAGGGGGGCGAATGAAAAACTGTTTTTT
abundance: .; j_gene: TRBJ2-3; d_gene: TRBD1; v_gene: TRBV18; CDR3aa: CASSPPRGTSTDTQYF; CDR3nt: TGTGCCAGCTCACCACCCAGGGGGACGAGCACAGATACGCAGTATTTT
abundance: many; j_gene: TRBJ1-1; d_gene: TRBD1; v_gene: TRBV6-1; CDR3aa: CATTGQGGLSTEAFF; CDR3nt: TGTGCCACCACGGGACAGGGGGGTTTGAGCACTGAAGCTTTCTTT
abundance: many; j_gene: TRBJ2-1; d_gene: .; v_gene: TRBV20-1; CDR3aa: CSASVGQDYNEQFF; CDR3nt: TGCAGTGCTAGTGTGGGGCAAGACTACAATGAGCAGTTCTTC
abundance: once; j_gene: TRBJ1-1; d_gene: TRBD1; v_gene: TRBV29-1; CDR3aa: CSVRDRASEAFF; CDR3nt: TGCAGCGTCAGGGACAGGGCGTCTGAAGCTTTCTTT
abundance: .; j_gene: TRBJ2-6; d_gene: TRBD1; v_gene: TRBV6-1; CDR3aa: CASSEQGQGSGANVLTF; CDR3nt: TGTGCCAGCAGTGAACAGGGACAGGGGTCTGGGGCCAACGTCCTGACTTTC
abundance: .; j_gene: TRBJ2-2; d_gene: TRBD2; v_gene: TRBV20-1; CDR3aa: CSARLGLTAGGGGELFF; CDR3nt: TGCAGTGCTCGCCTTGGCCTCACCGCGGGGGGTGGCGGGGAGCTGTTTTTT
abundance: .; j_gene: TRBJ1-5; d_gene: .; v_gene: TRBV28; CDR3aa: CASTPGRLSNQPQHF; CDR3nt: TGTGCCAGCACCCCGGGGAGACTTAGCAATCAGCCCCAGCATTTT
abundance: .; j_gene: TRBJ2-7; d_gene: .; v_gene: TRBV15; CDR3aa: CATSRDRGDSYEQYF; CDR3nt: TGTGCCACCAGCAGAGACAGGGGGGACTCCTACGAGCAGTACTTC
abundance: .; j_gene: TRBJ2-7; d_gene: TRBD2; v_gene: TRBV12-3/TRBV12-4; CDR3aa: CASRELAGEAYEQYF; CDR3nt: TGTGCCAGCAGGGAATTAGCGGGGGAGGCCTACGAGCAGTACTTC
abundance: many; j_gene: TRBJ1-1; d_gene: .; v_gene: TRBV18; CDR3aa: CASSPGSQGTEAFF; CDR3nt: TGTGCCAGCTCACCAGGGTCACAGGGAACTGAAGCTTTCTTT
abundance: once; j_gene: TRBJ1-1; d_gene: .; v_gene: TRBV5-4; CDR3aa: CASSADHTKAFF; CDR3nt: TGTGCCAGCAGCGCGGACCACACTAAAGCTTTCTTT
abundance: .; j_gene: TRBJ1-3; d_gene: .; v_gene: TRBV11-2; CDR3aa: CASSLEPPSLNSGNTIYF; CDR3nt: TGTGCCAGCAGCTTAGAACCCCCCAGTCTAAACTCTGGAAACACCATATATTTT
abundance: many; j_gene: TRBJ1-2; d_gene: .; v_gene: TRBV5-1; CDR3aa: CASSHEQGAKYGYGYTF; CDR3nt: TGCGCCAGCAGCCACGAACAAGGGGCGAAGTACGGCTATGGCTACACCTTC
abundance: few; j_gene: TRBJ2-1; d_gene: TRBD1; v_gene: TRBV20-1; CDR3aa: CSARLGTGVNEQFF; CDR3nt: TGCAGTGCTAGATTAGGGACAGGGGTCAATGAGCAGTTCTTC
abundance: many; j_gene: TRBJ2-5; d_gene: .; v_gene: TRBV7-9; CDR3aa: CASSLTQTQETQYF; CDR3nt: TGTGCCAGCAGCTTAACCCAAACCCAAGAGACCCAGTACTTC
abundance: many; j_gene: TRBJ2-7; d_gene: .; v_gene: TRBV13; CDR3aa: CASSLGVTSSHEQYF; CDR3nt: TGTGCCAGCAGCTTAGGGGTTACTAGCAGCCACGAGCAGTACTTC
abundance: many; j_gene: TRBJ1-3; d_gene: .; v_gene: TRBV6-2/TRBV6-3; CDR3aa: CASSYSSQVSGNTIYF; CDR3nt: TGTGCCAGCAGTTACTCGTCGCAGGTCTCTGGAAACACCATATATTTT